The clone carrying this T cell receptor (beta chain) has only a few counts. Its antigen is unidentified. The data originate from a study of cytomegalovirus exposure and HLA in healthy donors. The study, taken as a whole, reports: A later analysis by the authors found several of the most significant clusters apparently linked to common viral pathogens. Fewer N-insertions (relative to the roughly 660-donor mean) were reportedly seen in an Asian-associated ancestry cluster in a later analysis. Certain sequence variants were highly shared and formed a cluster, and this cluster was likely a sequencing artifact.

CDR1 is SGHVS, CDR2 FQNEAQ, per germline. The germline V and J ends were trimmed by 0 bases and 3 bases, with 9 bases remaining between them. The CDR3 is 14 amino acids. PCR involved 60 Vbeta and 13 Jbeta primers. Data came from immunoSEQ multiplex PCR; TCRdb stores just in-frame clones and leaves some out. The sample carries 90,000 to 140,000 clones, around 15% recorded once. This cohort consisted of healthy bone marrow donors. This rearrangement joins TRBV7-8 to TRBJ2-7, with D tentatively TRBD2 (7 bases). The specimen sequenced was PBMCs. This clonotype was sampled from a female donor in good health and CMV-seronegative. The DNA for the CDR3 is TGTGCCAGCAGCTTAGCCGGGGGGCTCTACGAGCAGTACTTC. Its translation is CASSLAGGLYEQYF.